Here is one TCR beta chain with its context. These data come from a study of tumor-infiltrating lymphocytes in primary liver carcinoma. Study background: Sample yields of productive TCRbeta reads, ranging from roughly 3.5 to 7.13 million, were similar across tissue types.

The ends were cut back, 0 bases at V and 0 bases at J, with 14 bases in the middle. The CDR3 contains 17 residues. Using a constant-region primer together with ProtoScript II reverse transcriptase, TCR beta cDNA was made from around 0.55 ug of total RNA. Three nested multiplex PCR rounds, a slightly modified ARM-PCR, produced the libraries for TCR beta. Use of TRBV1-TRBV30 forward primers with a C-beta reverse primer characterized the first two PCR rounds, which lasted 10 cycles each. MiXCR, applied by TCRdb to the multiplex PCR reads, yields one record per CDR3 protein. This sample yields fewer than 400,000 distinct CDR3 sequences, of which roughly 60% are seen a single time; 15% to 20% belongs to the top ten. Unsorted whole blood supplied the blood RNA, and germline DNA was isolated too.

The sequenced sample consisted of peripheral blood. This receptor was obtained from a woman aged 30 to 39 with primary liver carcinoma and hepatitis B virus infection. This chain uses TRBV6-7 with TRBJ1-1; perhaps TRBD1 as D (6 bases). TRBV6-7 is an open reading frame, and its role is uncertain. DNA of the CDR3: TGTGCCAGCAGTTACTCCAGGGGATACAACATGAACACTGAAGCTTTCTTT. This translates into CASSYSRGYNMNTEAFF.